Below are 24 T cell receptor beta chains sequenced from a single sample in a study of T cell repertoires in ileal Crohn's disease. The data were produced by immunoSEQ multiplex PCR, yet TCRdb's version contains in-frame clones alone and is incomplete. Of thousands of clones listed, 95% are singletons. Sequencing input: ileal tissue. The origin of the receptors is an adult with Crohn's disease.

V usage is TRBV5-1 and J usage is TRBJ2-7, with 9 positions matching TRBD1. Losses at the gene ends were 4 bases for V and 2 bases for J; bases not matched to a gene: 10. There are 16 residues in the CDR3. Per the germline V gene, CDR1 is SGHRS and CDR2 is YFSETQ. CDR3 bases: TGCGCCAGCAGCGTCCGATCCGGGACAGGGACCTACGAGCAGTACTTC. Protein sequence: CASSVRSGTGTYEQYF.

This chain's CDR3 is CASSVSAGRNQPQHF. The CDR3 coding sequence is TGTGCCAGCAGCGTGTCGGCGGGGCGCAATCAGCCCCAGCATTTT. The V call is TRBV9, the J call TRBJ1-5, with TRBD1 as a possible D gene (5 bases). V was pared by 2 bases and J by 2 bases, with 11 bases between. The length of the CDR3 is 15 residues. Germline-derived CDR1 and CDR2 are SGDLS and YYNGEE.

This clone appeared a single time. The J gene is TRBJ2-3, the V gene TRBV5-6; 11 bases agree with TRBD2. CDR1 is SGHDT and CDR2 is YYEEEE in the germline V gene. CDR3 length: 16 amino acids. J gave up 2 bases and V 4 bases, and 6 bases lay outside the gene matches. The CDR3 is CASSHRLAGNTDTQYF. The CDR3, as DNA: TGTGCCAGCAGCCACAGACTAGCGGGGAACACAGATACGCAGTATTTT. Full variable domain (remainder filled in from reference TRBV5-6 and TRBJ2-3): DAGVTQSPTHLIKTRGQQVTLRCSPKSGHDTVSWYQQALGQGPQFIFQYYEEEERQRGNFPDRFSGHQFPNYSSELNVNALLLGDSALYLCASSHRLAGNTDTQYFGPGTRLTVL.

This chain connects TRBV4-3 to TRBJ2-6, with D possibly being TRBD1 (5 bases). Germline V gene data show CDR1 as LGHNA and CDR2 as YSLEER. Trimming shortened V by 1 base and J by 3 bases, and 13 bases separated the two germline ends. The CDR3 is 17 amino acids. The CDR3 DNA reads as TGCGCCAGCAGCCAAGTTGTACAGGTGTATGGGGCCAACGTCCTGACTTTC. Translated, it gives CASSQVVQVYGANVLTF.

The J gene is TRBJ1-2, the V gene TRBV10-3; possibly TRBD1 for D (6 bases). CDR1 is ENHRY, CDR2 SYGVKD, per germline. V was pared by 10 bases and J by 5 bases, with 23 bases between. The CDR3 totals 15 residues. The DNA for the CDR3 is TGTGCCACGTCCCTAGAACAGGGCCTGGGGTATGGCTACACCTTC. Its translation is CATSLEQGLGYGYTF.

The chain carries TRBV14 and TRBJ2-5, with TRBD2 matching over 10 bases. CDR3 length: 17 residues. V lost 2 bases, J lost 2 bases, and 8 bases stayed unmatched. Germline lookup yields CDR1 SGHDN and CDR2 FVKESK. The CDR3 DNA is TGTGCCAGCAGCCAAAGGTTGGCTAGCGGGGGACAAGAGACCCAGTACTTC. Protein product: CASSQRLASGGQETQYF.

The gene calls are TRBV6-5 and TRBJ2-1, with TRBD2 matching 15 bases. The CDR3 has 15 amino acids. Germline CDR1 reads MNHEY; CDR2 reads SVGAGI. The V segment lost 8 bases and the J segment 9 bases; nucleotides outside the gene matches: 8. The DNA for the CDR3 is TGTGCCAGCGGCCGGACTAGCGGGGGGGTAAGTGAGCAGTTCTTC. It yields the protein CASGRTSGGVSEQFF.

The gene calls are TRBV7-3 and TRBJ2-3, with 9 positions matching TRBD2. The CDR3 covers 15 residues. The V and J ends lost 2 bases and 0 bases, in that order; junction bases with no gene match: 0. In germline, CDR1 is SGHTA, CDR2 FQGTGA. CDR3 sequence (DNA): TGTGCCAGCAGCTTACTAGCGGGGAGCACAGATACGCAGTATTTT. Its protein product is CASSLLAGSTDTQYF.

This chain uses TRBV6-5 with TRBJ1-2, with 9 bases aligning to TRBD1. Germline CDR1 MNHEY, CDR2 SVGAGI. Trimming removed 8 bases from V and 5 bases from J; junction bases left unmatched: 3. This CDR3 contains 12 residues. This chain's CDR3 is CASATGGYGYTF. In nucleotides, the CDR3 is TGTGCCAGCGCGACAGGGGGGTATGGCTACACCTTC.

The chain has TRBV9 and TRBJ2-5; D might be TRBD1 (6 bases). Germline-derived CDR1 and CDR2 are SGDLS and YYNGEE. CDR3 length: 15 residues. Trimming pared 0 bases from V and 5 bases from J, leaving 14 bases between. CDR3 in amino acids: CASSVAQQGGETQYF. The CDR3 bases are TGTGCCAGCAGCGTAGCTCAACAGGGCGGGGAGACCCAGTACTTC.

The chain's CDR3 is CSVAASLGTEAFF. The CDR3 DNA reads TGCAGCGTAGCAGCTAGCCTCGGCACTGAAGCTTTCTTT. The chain carries TRBV29-1 and TRBJ1-1; unclear D gene. Trimming removed 6 bases at V and 4 bases at J, with 15 bases between. The CDR3 spans 13 residues. CDR1 and CDR2 (germline): SQVTM, ANQGSEA.

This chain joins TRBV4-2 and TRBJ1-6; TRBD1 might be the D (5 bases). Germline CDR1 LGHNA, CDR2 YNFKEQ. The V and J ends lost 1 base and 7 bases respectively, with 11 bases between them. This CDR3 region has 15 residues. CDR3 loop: CASSQVGGANSPLHF. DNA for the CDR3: TGTGCCAGCAGCCAAGTGGGAGGGGCAAATTCACCCCTCCACTTT.

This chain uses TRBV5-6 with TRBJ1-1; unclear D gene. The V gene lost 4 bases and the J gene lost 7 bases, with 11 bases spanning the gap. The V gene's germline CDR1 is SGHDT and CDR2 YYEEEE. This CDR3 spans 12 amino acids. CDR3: CASSQFSYEAFF. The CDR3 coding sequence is TGTGCCAGCAGCCAGTTCTCGTATGAAGCTTTCTTT.

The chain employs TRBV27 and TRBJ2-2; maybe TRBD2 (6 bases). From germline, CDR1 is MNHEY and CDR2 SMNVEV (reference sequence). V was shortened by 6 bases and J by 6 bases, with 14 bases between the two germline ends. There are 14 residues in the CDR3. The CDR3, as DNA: TGTGCCAGCAGCCGTTTAGCGGTGTCCGGGGAGCTGTTTTTT. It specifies CASSRLAVSGELFF.

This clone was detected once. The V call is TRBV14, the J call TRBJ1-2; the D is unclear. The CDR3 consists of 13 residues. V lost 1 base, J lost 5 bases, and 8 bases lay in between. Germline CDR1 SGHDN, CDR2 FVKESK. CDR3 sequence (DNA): TGTGCCAGCAGCCAAGTCCCGGGATATGGCTACACCTTC. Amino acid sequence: CASSQVPGYGYTF.

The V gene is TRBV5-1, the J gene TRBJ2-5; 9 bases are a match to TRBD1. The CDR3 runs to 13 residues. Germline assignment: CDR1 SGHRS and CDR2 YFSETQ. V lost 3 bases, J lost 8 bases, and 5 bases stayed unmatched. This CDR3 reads CASSWTGDETQYF. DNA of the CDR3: TGCGCCAGCAGCTGGACAGGGGACGAAACCCAGTACTTC.

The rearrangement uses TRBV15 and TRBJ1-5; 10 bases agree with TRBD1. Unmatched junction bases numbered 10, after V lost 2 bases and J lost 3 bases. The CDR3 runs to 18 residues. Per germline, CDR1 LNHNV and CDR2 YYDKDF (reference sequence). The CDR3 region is CATSRQKVGTGANQPQHF. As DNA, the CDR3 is TGTGCCACCAGCAGACAAAAAGTTGGGACAGGGGCCAATCAGCCCCAGCATTTT.

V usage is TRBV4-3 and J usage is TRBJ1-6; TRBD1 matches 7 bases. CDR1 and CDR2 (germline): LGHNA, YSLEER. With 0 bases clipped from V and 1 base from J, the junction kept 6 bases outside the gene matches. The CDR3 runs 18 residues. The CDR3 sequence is CASSQEAPGGSYNSPLHF. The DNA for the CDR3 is TGCGCCAGCAGCCAAGAAGCCCCAGGGGGTTCCTATAATTCACCCCTCCACTTT.

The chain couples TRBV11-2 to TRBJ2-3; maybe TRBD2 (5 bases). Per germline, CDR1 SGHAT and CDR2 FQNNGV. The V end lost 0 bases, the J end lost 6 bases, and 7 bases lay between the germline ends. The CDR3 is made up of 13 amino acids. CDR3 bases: TGTGCCAGCAGCTTAGATAGAGGGGATACGCAGTATTTT. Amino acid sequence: CASSLDRGDTQYF.

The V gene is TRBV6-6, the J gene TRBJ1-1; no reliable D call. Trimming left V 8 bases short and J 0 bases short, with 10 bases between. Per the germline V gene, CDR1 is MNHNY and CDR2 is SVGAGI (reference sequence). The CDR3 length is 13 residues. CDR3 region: CASGGQVNTEAFF. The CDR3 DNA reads TGTGCCAGCGGTGGCCAAGTGAACACTGAAGCTTTCTTT.

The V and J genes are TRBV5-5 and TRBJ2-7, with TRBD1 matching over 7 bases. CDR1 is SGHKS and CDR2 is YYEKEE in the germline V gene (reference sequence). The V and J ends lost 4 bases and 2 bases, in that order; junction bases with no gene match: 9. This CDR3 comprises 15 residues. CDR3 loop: CASSDAQGSPYEQYV. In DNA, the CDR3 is TGTGCCAGCAGCGATGCACAGGGGTCCCCCTACGAGCAGTACGTC.

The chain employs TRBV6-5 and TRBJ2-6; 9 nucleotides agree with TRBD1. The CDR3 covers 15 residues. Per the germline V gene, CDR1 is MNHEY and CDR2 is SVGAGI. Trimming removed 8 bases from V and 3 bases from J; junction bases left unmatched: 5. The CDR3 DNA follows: TGTGCCAGCGGGACAGGGTCGCATGGGGCCAACGTCCTGACTTTC. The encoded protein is CASGTGSHGANVLTF.

The CDR3 DNA reads TGTGCCAGCAGTGTAGGTCCGGGGGGTGGCTACACCTTC. This gives the protein CASSVGPGGGYTF. The chain has TRBV6-1 and TRBJ1-2, with a weak D call TRBD1 (5 bases). The CDR3 is 13 residues long. The V gene lost 4 bases and the J gene lost 7 bases, with 13 bases spanning the gap. Germline V gene lookup returns CDR1 MNHNS and CDR2 SASEGT.

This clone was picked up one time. In DNA, the CDR3 is TGTGCCAGCAGCCGGGGACAGGTTCCCGGAAACACCATATATTTT. It encodes CASSRGQVPGNTIYF. The chain is built from TRBV6-5 and TRBJ1-3, with 8 bases aligning to TRBD1. CDR3 length: 15 amino acids. V dropped 6 bases and J dropped 4; count of bases not matched to a gene: 8. The V gene's germline CDR1 is MNHEY and CDR2 SVGAGI.